This T cell receptor beta chain comes out of a study of identical twins. Broader study findings: Modelling approaches yielded underestimates of out-of-frame TCR alpha sharing between monozygotic twins.

V gave up 2 bases and J gave up 3 bases, with 17 bases separating them. CDR3 size: 17 residues. TCRdb fed the 5' RACE reads into MiXCR, producing one record per CDR3 protein. The sample carries some 790,000 distinct CDR3 sequences, over 15% recorded once. This clonotype came up a few times. The antigen is not known. This same sample was also part of a study on T cells expressing NK-cell markers.

Sequencing input: PBMCs. The J gene is TRBJ2-4, the V gene TRBV12-3 or TRBV12-4; D possibly matches TRBD1 or TRBD2 (5 bases each). The TCR comes from a woman between 18 and 29 years old in good health. CDR3 amino acids: CASSLLWDRRNKNIQYF. CDR3 bases: TGTGCCAGCAGTTTATTGTGGGACCGAAGGAACAAAAACATTCAGTACTTC.